This TCR beta chain was retrieved from a study of cytomegalovirus exposure and HLA in healthy donors. Findings of the study overall: Cytomegalovirus status was reportedly diagnosed by the classifier with high specificity and sensitivity. Certain sequence variants were highly shared and formed a cluster, and this cluster was likely a sequencing artifact.

PCR involved 60 Vbeta and 13 Jbeta primers. Some clones are missing from TCRdb's copy, which holds only in-frame ones; the method was immunoSEQ multiplex PCR. The sample includes about 220,000 clones, about 80% of them seen just once. Regarding this clone: What it recognizes is unknown.

The germline CDR1 and CDR2 sequences are SGDLS and YYNGEE. This CDR3 comprises 13 residues. V shed 3 bases and J shed 4 bases, with 11 bases lying between them. The sample taken for sequencing was PBMCs. The receptor was isolated from a middle-aged woman in good health and CMV-seropositive. The rearrangement joins TRBV9 to TRBJ2-7; D call uncertain. The CDR3 DNA reads TGTGCCAGCAGCGGTGTAAACAGATACGAGCAGTACTTC. Translated: CASSGVNRYEQYF.